These 27 T cell receptor beta chains came from one sample sequenced in a study of cytomegalovirus exposure and HLA in healthy donors listed by TCRdb under 2017. Library construction relied on the immunoSEQ multiplex PCR assay. For the multiplex PCR, a mixture combining 60 forward primers for TCR Vbeta segments and 13 reverse primers for TCR Jbeta segments was used. This is the immuneACCESS table as TCRdb keeps it, with only in-frame sequences that have V and J called. A part of the clones is gone; compared with another copy, unresolved V genes explain less than half, and the rest is unexplained. For this sample, the table gives 150,000 to 200,000 clones. The ten largest clones capture roughly 0.74% of the sample. The sample was PBMCs. The source is a boy younger than 18 in good health and CMV-seronegative.

This chain uses TRBV30 with TRBJ1-3, with D uncertain. This CDR3 is 16 amino acids long. Per the germline V gene, CDR1 is GTSNPN and CDR2 is SVGIG (reference sequence). The V and J ends lost 2 bases and 0 bases respectively, with 14 bases between them. CDR3 bases: TGTGCCTGGAGTCTATCGGGTGCTACCTCTGGAAACACCATATATTTT. This codes for CAWSLSGATSGNTIYF.

V gene TRBV30 combines with J gene TRBJ1-1; 8 bases line up with TRBD1. After removal of 1 base from V and 11 bases from J, the junction contained 15 bases not matched to a gene. The CDR3 extends over 15 amino acids. CDR1 is GTSNPN, CDR2 SVGIG, per germline (reference sequence). CDR3 sequence: CAWSANYRQGPGAFF. In DNA, the CDR3 is TGTGCCTGGAGTGCCAACTACCGACAGGGGCCTGGGGCTTTCTTT.

V is TRBV9 and J is TRBJ2-5, with 15 bases lining up with TRBD2. Germline values: CDR1 SGDLS, CDR2 YYNGEE. V shed 3 bases, J shed 5 bases, and the junction held 5 bases outside the gene matches. The CDR3 is made up of 16 amino acids. This CDR3 is CASSDGTSGGWETQYF. In DNA, the CDR3 is TGTGCCAGCAGCGACGGGACTAGCGGGGGGTGGGAGACCCAGTACTTC.

The V and J genes are TRBV5-3 and TRBJ2-6; weak D call: TRBD2 (6 bases). TRBV5-3 is noted as an ORF with a role that remains uncertain. The CDR3 is made up of 19 amino acids. Trimming stripped 4 bases from V and 0 bases from J, with 20 bases between. DNA of the CDR3: TGTGCCAGAAGCCCCCGGAGGGGCAGCATTTGCTCTGGGGCCAACGTCCTGACTTTC. Its translation: CARSPRRGSICSGANVLTF.

The chain combines TRBV9 with TRBJ2-3; 11 bases match TRBD2. The germline V gene has CDR1 SGDLS and CDR2 YYNGEE. V shed 1 base, J shed 0 bases, and the junction held 4 bases outside the gene matches. The CDR3 spans 17 residues. The CDR3 DNA reads as TGTGCCAGCAGCGTAACTAGCGGGGGCCCCAGCACAGATACGCAGTATTTT. Its protein is CASSVTSGGPSTDTQYF.

This chain links TRBV5-4 with TRBJ2-7; 10 bases align to TRBD2. From germline, CDR1 is SGHNT and CDR2 YYREEE (reference sequence). The CDR3 is 14 residues long. Trimming cost V 3 bases and J 3 bases; bases outside gene matches: 3. The CDR3 reads CASSSSGRDYEQYF. Written as DNA, the CDR3 is TGTGCCAGCAGCTCCAGCGGGAGGGACTACGAGCAGTACTTC.

This rearrangement joins TRBV7-3 to TRBJ2-5; 7 bases fit TRBD2. The CDR3 sequence is 16 residues long. CDR1 is SGHTA, CDR2 FQGTGA, per germline. Trimming took 4 bases from V and 5 from J; bases not matched to a gene: 13. CDR3 protein: CASSSGQGGGRETQYF. CDR3 DNA: TGTGCCAGCAGCTCTGGTCAGGGCGGGGGAAGGGAGACCCAGTACTTC.

CDR3 sequence: CATPQISTSKRGAGELFF. The CDR3 DNA sequence: TGCGCCACCCCACAGATATCAACCTCCAAACGGGGGGCCGGGGAGCTGTTTTTT. The J gene is TRBJ2-2, the V gene TRBV10-1; 7 bases align to TRBD2. V shed 10 bases and J 6 bases; nucleotides not matched to a gene: 23. Germline V gives CDR1 WNHNN, CDR2 SYGVQD (reference sequence). The CDR3 is 18 residues long.

This rearrangement joins TRBV28 to TRBJ1-5; D is undetermined. The CDR3 is 14 residues long. V dropped 2 bases and J dropped 5 bases, with 10 bases sitting between them. Per the germline V gene, CDR1 is MDHEN and CDR2 is SYDVKM. The CDR3 region has the DNA TGTGCCAGCAGTTTACCCCCCCGAGATCAGCCCCAGCATTTT. Protein: CASSLPPRDQPQHF.

CDR3 region: CAISESPPAGELFF. For the CDR3, the DNA is TGTGCCATCAGTGAGTCGCCCCCAGCCGGGGAGCTGTTTTTT. This chain joins TRBV10-3 and TRBJ2-2; D gene uncertain. The V and J ends lost 0 bases and 6 bases respectively, with 8 bases between them. CDR1 ENHRY and CDR2 SYGVKD come from the germline V gene. The CDR3 spans 14 residues.

The gene calls are TRBV11-1 and TRBJ2-3; 9 nucleotides agree with TRBD1. Germline-derived CDR1 and CDR2 are SGHAT and FQDESV (reference sequence). CDR3 length: 15 residues. The V gene end was trimmed by 5 bases and the J gene end by 4 bases; junction bases not matched to a gene: 7. The DNA of the CDR3 is TGTGCCAGCAGCGCAACTGACAGGGGGGCAGATACGCAGTATTTT. Protein: CASSATDRGADTQYF.

This sequence joins TRBV15 and TRBJ2-2; D might be TRBD2 (6 bases). The CDR3 spans 13 residues. The germline CDR1 and CDR2 sequences are LNHNV and YYDKDF (reference sequence). V gave up 3 bases and J gave up 5 bases, with 7 bases separating them. The DNA of the CDR3 is TGTGCCACCAGCAGTGGGGGGACCGGGGAGCTGTTTTTT. It translates to CATSSGGTGELFF.

The rearrangement links TRBV6-5 to TRBJ1-3; D is ambiguous. CDR1 and CDR2 (germline): MNHEY, SVGAGI. The CDR3 is 14 amino acids. Trimming stripped 6 bases from V and 0 bases from J, with 9 bases between. CDR3 protein: CASRAASSGNTIYF. CDR3 nucleotide sequence: TGTGCCAGCAGAGCAGCGTCCTCTGGAAACACCATATATTTT.

The chain joins TRBV5-1 to TRBJ1-2; weak D call: TRBD1 (6 bases). The CDR3 consists of 17 residues. CDR1 and CDR2 from the germline V gene are SGHRS and YFSETQ. Trimming stripped 0 bases from V and 8 bases from J, with 23 bases between. CDR3 DNA sequence: TGCGCCAGCAGCTTGGGGGATGGGACACGGACTCTCGGGGGCTACACCTTC. Amino acids: CASSLGDGTRTLGGYTF.

This rearrangement joins TRBV4-1 to TRBJ2-3, with TRBD1 as a possible D gene (6 bases). V lost 5 bases and J 2 bases, leaving 11 bases between the germline ends. Per germline, CDR1 MGHRA and CDR2 YSYEKL. This CDR3 comprises 14 residues. The CDR3 loop reads CASSLDSSTDTQYF. The CDR3 nucleotides read TGCGCCAGCAGCTTGGACAGCTCCACAGATACGCAGTATTTT.

The rearrangement uses TRBV12-5 and TRBJ2-3; D remains ambiguous. CDR1 is LGHNT, CDR2 FRNRAP, per germline. CDR3 size: 12 residues. With 8 bases removed from V and 2 bases from J, the gap between germline ends came to 8 bases. The CDR3 DNA is TGTGCTAGTCACGGTTTCACAGATACGCAGTATTTT. Amino acids: CASHGFTDTQYF.

The CDR3 DNA reads as TGTGCCAGCAGCGTAGCAGTCAGGGGTTCACCCCTCCACTTT. Translation gives CASSVAVRGSPLHF. This chain uses TRBV9 with TRBJ1-6, with D maybe TRBD1 (6 bases). This CDR3 spans 14 amino acids. Germline V gene lookup returns CDR1 SGDLS and CDR2 YYNGEE. The V end was cut by 0 bases, the J end by 9 bases, with 10 bases between.

The chain has TRBV5-4 and TRBJ1-1, with D possibly being TRBD1 (5 bases). The CDR3 loop spans 13 amino acids. The germline V and J ends were trimmed by 7 bases and 7 bases, with 17 bases remaining between them. The germline gives CDR1 SGHNT, CDR2 YYREEE (reference sequence). The CDR3 sequence: CASEKWGGIEAFF. CDR3 in DNA: TGTGCCAGCGAAAAATGGGGGGGTATTGAAGCTTTCTTT.

The rearrangement uses TRBV7-8 and TRBJ1-2; tentative D call: TRBD1 (6 bases). V was shortened by 3 bases and J by 0 bases, with 14 bases between the two germline ends. The CDR3 consists of 16 residues. CDR1 is SGHVS and CDR2 is FQNEAQ in the germline V gene. The DNA for the CDR3 is TGTGCCAGCAGCTTGGGGGCGGGAGGGGCTAACTATGGCTACACCTTC. Amino acid sequence: CASSLGAGGANYGYTF.

CDR3 coding DNA: TGTGCCAGCAGAAATCACAGGGGCACTGAAGCTTTCTTT. It specifies CASRNHRGTEAFF. V and J are TRBV6-5 and TRBJ1-1, with 7 bases fitting TRBD1. CDR1 is MNHEY and CDR2 is SVGAGI in the germline V gene. V lost 6 bases and J lost 4; bases outside the gene matches: 5. This CDR3 has 13 residues.

The rearrangement links TRBV4-1 to TRBJ1-6; D is possibly TRBD1 (5 bases). V dropped 4 bases and J dropped 10 bases, with 14 bases sitting between them. This CDR3 comprises 14 residues. Germline CDR1 reads MGHRA; CDR2 reads YSYEKL. The CDR3 here is CASSPGGGGSPLHF. CDR3 nucleotide sequence: TGCGCCAGCAGCCCGGGGGGAGGAGGGTCACCCCTCCACTTT.

V and J are TRBV19 and TRBJ1-1, with D unclear. The CDR3 is made up of 12 amino acids. The V end was cut by 3 bases, the J end by 4 bases, with 6 bases between. Germline V lookup: CDR1 LNHDA, CDR2 SQIVND (reference sequence). The CDR3 sequence: CASSIERTEAFF. The CDR3 DNA sequence: TGTGCCAGTAGTATTGAGCGCACTGAAGCTTTCTTT.

The CDR3 nucleotides read TGTGCCAGCAGTCGGCTGAGGGACAGGGTATTTTTTAGAGAAGCTTTCTTT. It codes for CASSRLRDRVFFREAFF. V is TRBV25-1 and J is TRBJ1-1; 9 nucleotides agree with TRBD1. This CDR3 has 17 residues. The V and J ends lost 5 bases and 8 bases, in that order; junction bases with no gene match: 18. Germline V gene lookup returns CDR1 MGHDK and CDR2 SYGVNS.

This CDR3 is CASRRSGPYTYEQYF. The CDR3 coding sequence is TGTGCCAGCAGACGAAGCGGGCCCTACACCTACGAGCAGTACTTC. The rearrangement joins TRBV6-5 to TRBJ2-7; tentatively, D is TRBD2 (6 bases). Germline CDR1 MNHEY, CDR2 SVGAGI. The CDR3 has 15 residues. The V end was cut by 6 bases, the J end by 2 bases, with 17 bases between.

Comment on this clone: The same CDR3 is also encoded by other DNA sequences in this sample. V is TRBV19 and J is TRBJ1-2; TRBD1 matches 8 bases. From germline, CDR1 is LNHDA and CDR2 SQIVND (reference sequence). The CDR3 is 14 amino acids. The V and J ends lost 3 bases and 1 base, in that order; junction bases with no gene match: 1. The CDR3 loop is CASSIDRGNYGYTF. The CDR3 DNA reads TGTGCCAGTAGTATCGACAGGGGTAACTATGGCTACACCTTC.

V usage is TRBV30 and J usage is TRBJ2-4, with TRBD1 matching 7 bases. The CDR3 contains 13 residues. The germline gives CDR1 GTSNPN, CDR2 SVGIG (reference sequence). Trimming took 4 bases from V and 6 from J; bases not matched to a gene: 6. DNA for the CDR3: TGTGCCTGGACAAAGGGGGCGGGAAACATTCAGTACTTC. This codes for CAWTKGAGNIQYF.

The rearrangement links TRBV6-4 to TRBJ2-7, with a tentative D call TRBD2 (6 bases). V was pared by 5 bases and J by 2 bases, with 16 bases between. CDR3 length: 15 residues. Germline V gives CDR1 MRHNA, CDR2 SNTAGT. The CDR3 region is CASSPGGLTPYEQYF. The DNA for the CDR3 is TGTGCCAGCAGTCCCGGGGGACTTACCCCCTACGAGCAGTACTTC.